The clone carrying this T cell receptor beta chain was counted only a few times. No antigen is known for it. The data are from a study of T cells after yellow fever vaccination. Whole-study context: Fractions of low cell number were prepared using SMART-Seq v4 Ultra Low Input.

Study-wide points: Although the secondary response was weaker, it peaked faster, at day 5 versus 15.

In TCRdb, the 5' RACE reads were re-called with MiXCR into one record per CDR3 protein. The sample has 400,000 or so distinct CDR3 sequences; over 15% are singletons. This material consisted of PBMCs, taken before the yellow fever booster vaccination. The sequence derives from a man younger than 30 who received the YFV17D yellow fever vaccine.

CDR3 amino acids: CASSLRTGGPEKLFF. The CDR3 DNA follows: TGTGCCAGCAGTTTACGGACAGGGGGACCTGAAAAACTGTTTTTT. This chain connects TRBV12-3 or TRBV12-4 to TRBJ1-4, with 10 bases matching TRBD1. The CDR3 length is 15 residues. The V gene end was trimmed by 2 bases and the J gene end by 7 bases; junction bases not matched to a gene: 4.